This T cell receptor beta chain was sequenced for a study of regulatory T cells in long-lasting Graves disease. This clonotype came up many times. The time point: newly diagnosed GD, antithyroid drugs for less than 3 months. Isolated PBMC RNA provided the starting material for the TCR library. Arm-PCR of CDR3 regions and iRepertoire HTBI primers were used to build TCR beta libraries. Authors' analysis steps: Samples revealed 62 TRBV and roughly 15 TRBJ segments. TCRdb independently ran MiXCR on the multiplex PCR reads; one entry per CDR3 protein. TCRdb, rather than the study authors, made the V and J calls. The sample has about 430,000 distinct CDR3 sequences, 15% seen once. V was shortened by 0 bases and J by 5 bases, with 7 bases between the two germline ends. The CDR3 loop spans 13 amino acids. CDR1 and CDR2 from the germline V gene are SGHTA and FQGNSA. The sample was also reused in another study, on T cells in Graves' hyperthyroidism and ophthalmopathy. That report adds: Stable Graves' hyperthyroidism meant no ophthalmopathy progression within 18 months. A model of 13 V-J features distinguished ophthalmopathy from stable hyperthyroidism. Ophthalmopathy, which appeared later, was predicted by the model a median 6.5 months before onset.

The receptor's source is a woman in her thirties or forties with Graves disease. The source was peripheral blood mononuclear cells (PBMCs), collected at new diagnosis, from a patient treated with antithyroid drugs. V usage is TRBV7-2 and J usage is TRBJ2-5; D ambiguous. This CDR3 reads CASSLAAVETQYF. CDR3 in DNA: TGTGCCAGCAGCTTAGCTGCGGTGGAGACCCAGTACTTC.